This entry describes one TCR beta chain. The antigen is not known. The record originates from a study of T cell repertoires in cytomegalovirus infection. Study context: Both a matching HLA type and CMV infection were indicated by public TCR beta signatures. Study-wide findings and caveats: Cumulative public TCR beta family frequency identified CMV carriers with the relevant HLA. In two of eight donors, the top clonotype was HLA-C-restricted CMV-specific.

V lost 2 bases to trimming and J lost 5 bases, with 13 bases between them. This CDR3 spans 13 amino acids. Germline-derived CDR1 and CDR2 are SQVTM and ANQGSEA. One entry per CDR3 protein, called by TCRdb with MiXCR from the reads. The sample has 180,000 or so distinct CDR3 sequences, approximately 18% seen once; the top ten hold less than 25%. The V and J genes are TRBV29-1 and TRBJ2-7; D gene unclear. The origin of this receptor is a human donor in good health (CMV status not recorded). Some clones in this sample may be carry-over from other donors' samples. The sequenced sample consisted of CD8+ T cells from PBMCs. In DNA, the CDR3 is TGCAGCGTTGAAATCGACAAGAACGACGAGCAGTACTTC. This codes for CSVEIDKNDEQYF.